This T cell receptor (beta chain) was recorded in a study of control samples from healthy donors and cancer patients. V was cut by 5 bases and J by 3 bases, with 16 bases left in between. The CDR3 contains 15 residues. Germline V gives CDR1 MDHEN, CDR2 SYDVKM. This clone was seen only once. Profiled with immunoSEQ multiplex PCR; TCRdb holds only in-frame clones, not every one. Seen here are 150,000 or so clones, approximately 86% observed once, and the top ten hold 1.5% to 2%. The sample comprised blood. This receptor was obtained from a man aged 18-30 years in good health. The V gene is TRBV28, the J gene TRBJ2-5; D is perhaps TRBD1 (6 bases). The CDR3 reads CASSLPGQGKETQYF. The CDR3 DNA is TGTGCCAGCAGTCTCCCGGGGCAGGGGAAAGAGACCCAGTACTTC.